The 4 T cell receptor beta chains in this list originate from one sample, sequenced in a study of chemoradiotherapy in HPV16-positive cancers. The table came from immunoSEQ multiplex PCR; TCRdb's copy has only in-frame clones and leaves some out. This sample yields several thousand clones, of which 85% to 90% are seen a single time; less than 2.5% belongs to the top ten. The sample here was tumor tissue, taken from a patient who underwent chemoradiotherapy. The source of these receptors is a human donor with HPV-associated anogenital cancer.

This chain uses TRBV27 with TRBJ1-1, with D possibly TRBD1 on 5 matching bases. Deletions cut 3 bases from V and 6 bases from J, with 11 bases between. CDR1 is MNHEY and CDR2 is SMNVEV in the germline V gene (reference sequence). CDR3 length: 13 residues. In DNA form, the CDR3 reads TGTGCCAGCAGTTTGGGCGCGGGGGCTGAAGCTTTCTTT. Amino acid sequence: CASSLGAGAEAFF.

This clone was observed once. The chain is built from TRBV25-1 and TRBJ1-5; perhaps TRBD1 as D (6 bases). The length of the CDR3 is 17 residues. V was shortened by 6 bases and J by 7 bases, with 25 bases between the two germline ends. Germline V CDR1 and CDR2: MGHDK, SYGVNS. In nucleotides, the CDR3 is TGTGCCAGCAGGAATTTCCATGGGGGGCAGAGGGACCAGCCCCAGCATTTT. Translating it yields CASRNFHGGQRDQPQHF.

The genes are TRBV6-1 and TRBJ2-7; D is uncertain. V was shortened by 3 bases and J by 2 bases, with 11 bases between the two germline ends. Germline V gives CDR1 MNHNS, CDR2 SASEGT. The CDR3 is 14 amino acids. CDR3 amino acids: CASSEMKGAYEQYF. DNA for the CDR3: TGTGCCAGCAGTGAGATGAAGGGCGCCTACGAGCAGTACTTC.

The chain links TRBV7-2 to TRBJ2-7; either TRBD1 or TRBD2 may supply D (5 bases each). Per germline, CDR1 SGHTA and CDR2 FQGNSA. This CDR3 has 15 residues. Trimming left V 4 bases short and J 1 base short, with 14 bases between. This CDR3 is CASSSSGTHSYEQYF. CDR3 nucleotide sequence: TGTGCCAGCAGCTCCTCCGGGACCCATTCCTACGAGCAGTACTTC.